The rows below give T cell receptor beta chains drawn from one sample of a study of shared clonotypes between healthy human individuals. Only in-frame clones appear in the TCRdb table, and some are missing; sequencing was by immunoSEQ multiplex PCR. The top ten clones hold 0.39% of a sample with a few million clones, approximately 95% of them seen once. The sample taken for sequencing was naive CD4+ T cells from PBMCs. These receptors all stem from a young man in good health. Some clones in this sample may be carry-over from other donors' samples. Each CDR3 is given with its conserved first and last residue. D genes are given only for firm matches. Some rows have no size entry. The others give once, few or many, or a class for an expanded clone.

TRBD1,TRBV5-4,NA,TRBJ1-2,TGTGCCAGCAGCGGCCGGGACAGGGACTATGGCTACACCTTC,CASSGRDRDYGYTF
TRBD2,TRBV10-1,NA,TRBJ2-7,TGCGCCAGCAGATCCCATCCCCTTAGGACTAGCGGCCCTCGCCTATCCCCGTTC,CASRSHPLRTSGPRLSPF
TRBD1,TRBV2,NA,TRBJ1-4,TGTGCCAGCAGTCCACAGGGGGCCAGTGAAAAACTGTTTTTT,CASSPQGASEKLFF
TRBD1,TRBV7-9,once,TRBJ1-2,TGTGCCAGCAGCTTAGTGCCAGGGGGTCTGTACTATGGCTACACCTTC,CASSLVPGGLYYGYTF
TRBD1,TRBV28,NA,TRBJ1-1,TGTGCCAGCAGTTTACTGGACAGGGTGAAGACTGAAGCTTTCTTT,CASSLLDRVKTEAFF
TRBD2,TRBV11-3,NA,TRBJ2-3,TGTGCCAGCAGCTATCGGACTAGCGGGCTTAGCACAGATACGCAGTATTTT,CASSYRTSGLSTDTQYF
TRBD1,TRBV2,NA,TRBJ2-6,TGTGCCAGCAGATCGACAGGGCCCGGGGCCAACGTCCTGACTTTC,CASRSTGPGANVLTF
NA,TRBV18,NA,TRBJ2-2,TGTGCCAGCTCACCACGTACCGGGGAGCTGTTTTTT,CASSPRTGELFF
NA,TRBV29-1,NA,TRBJ1-4,TGCAGCGTTGCGGTCATAACTAATGAAAAACTGTTTTTT,CSVAVITNEKLFF
TRBD1,TRBV27,NA,TRBJ1-2,TGTGCCAGCAGCCGACAGGGGGTTGGCGGCTACACCTTC,CASSRQGVGGYTF
NA,TRBV5-4,few,TRBJ1-1,TGTGCCAGCAGGATTAGTACGTCTAGGACAGAAGCTTTCTTT,CASRISTSRTEAFF
TRBD2,TRBV15,NA,TRBJ2-3,TGTGCCACCAGCAGAGCGATAGCGGGAGTGGCAGATACGCAGTATTTT,CATSRAIAGVADTQYF
NA,TRBV5-8,NA,TRBJ1-1,TGTGCCAGCAGCTTGGTCACAGGGATAATGAACACTGAAGCTTTCTTT,CASSLVTGIMNTEAFF
NA,TRBV5-1,NA,TRBJ2-7,TGCGCCAGCAGCTTGGAGAGCGGTGGGCCCGAACCCCTCGAGCAGTACTTC,CASSLESGGPEPLEQYF
NA,TRBV19,NA,TRBJ2-7,TGTGCCAGTAAACCCGACAGGTGGTCCGACGAGCAGTACTTC,CASKPDRWSDEQYF
NA,TRBV25-1,NA,TRBJ1-1,TGTGCCAGCAGTGAAATCGGGGGAGTGAACACTGAAGCTTTCTTT,CASSEIGGVNTEAFF
NA,TRBV6-5,NA,TRBJ1-2,TGTGCCAGCAGTTGGGGTCCTGACTATGGCTACACCTTC,CASSWGPDYGYTF
NA,TRBV6-1,NA,TRBJ1-4,TGTGCCAGCAGTGAAACAGGGATAACTAATGAAAAACTGTTTTTT,CASSETGITNEKLFF
NA,TRBV5-5,NA,TRBJ1-1,TGTGCCAGCAGCTCACAGGGGAACACTGAAGCTTTCTTT,CASSSQGNTEAFF
NA,TRBV11-2,NA,TRBJ1-3,TGTGCCAGCAGCTTAGCCCCAGAGACACAAGTAGTTGGAAACACCATATATTTT,CASSLAPETQVVGNTIYF
NA,TRBV19,NA,TRBJ1-5,TGTGCCAGTAGTATCTCCGGGATGAGCAATCAGCCCCAGCATTTT,CASSISGMSNQPQHF
NA,TRBV9,few,TRBJ1-1,TGTGCCAGCAGCGCACATGGGAACACTGAAGCTTTCTTT,CASSAHGNTEAFF
TRBD1,TRBV6-1,NA,TRBJ1-2,TGTGCCAGCAGTGCGCGGGACAGGGGGACGGAGGGCTACACCTTC,CASSARDRGTEGYTF
TRBD1,TRBV29-1,NA,TRBJ2-5,TGCAGCACCACGGGACAGGGCCAAGAGACCCAGTACTTC,CSTTGQGQETQYF
TRBD1,TRBV5-4,NA,TRBJ2-7,TGTGCCAGCAGCTTGGCAGGACAGGGTTCCTACGAGCAGTACTTC,CASSLAGQGSYEQYF
TRBD2,TRBV11-1,NA,TRBJ2-6,TGTGCCAGCGGATCGCCGAGAGTAGCGGGATACTCTGGGGCCAACGTCCTGACTTTC,CASGSPRVAGYSGANVLTF
NA,TRBV28,NA,TRBJ2-7,TGTGCCAGCAGCGAAGCAGGGGGGTCCTACGAGCAGTACTTC,CASSEAGGSYEQYF
TRBD1,TRBV27,NA,TRBJ1-1,TGTGCCAGCAGTTTAGGGACAGGGGGCGTTGGCACTGAAGCTTTCTTT,CASSLGTGGVGTEAFF
NA,TRBV2,NA,TRBJ2-5,TGTGCCAGCAGTGACATTCAAGAGACCCAGTACTTC,CASSDIQETQYF
TRBD1,TRBV6-5,NA,TRBJ2-1,TGTGCCAGCAGTTACCCTTTGACCAAGGGGGCCAATGAGCAGTTCTTC,CASSYPLTKGANEQFF
TRBD1,TRBV11-2,NA,TRBJ1-1,TGTGCCAGCAGCTCCCCGACAGGGCGGGTTGACACTGAAGCTTTCTTT,CASSSPTGRVDTEAFF
NA,TRBV6-6,NA,TRBJ1-5,TGTGCCTCCCGGGGGGCTGGCAATCAGCCCCAGCATTTT,CASRGAGNQPQHF
TRBD1,TRBV7-8,NA,TRBJ1-2,TGTGCCAGCAGCTTAGAGGGGGCTAGTGGCTACACCTTC,CASSLEGASGYTF
NA,TRBV28,NA,TRBJ1-1,TGTGCCAGCAGGTATCAAGCGAACACTGAAGCTTTCTTT,CASRYQANTEAFF
NA,TRBV29-1,NA,TRBJ1-2,TGCAGCGTCACCGGGGCCTATGGCTACACCTTC,CSVTGAYGYTF
TRBD1,TRBV5-1,NA,TRBJ1-1,TGCGCCAGCAGCTTTCTAGGACAGGGCAACACTGAAGCTTTCTTT,CASSFLGQGNTEAFF
NA,TRBV2,NA,TRBJ1-2,TGTGCCAGCAGTGAAGCGCCCGGCGGCTACACCTTC,CASSEAPGGYTF
TRBD2,TRBV6-1,NA,TRBJ2-7,TGTGCCAGCAGATTGGGGGCGGGAGGGCGGAACGAGCAGTACTTC,CASRLGAGGRNEQYF
TRBD2,TRBV15,NA,TRBJ2-3,TGTGCCACCAGCGTCGGACTAGGGAAAAGCACAGATACGCAGTATTTT,CATSVGLGKSTDTQYF
NA,TRBV7-2,NA,TRBJ1-1,TGTGCCAGCAGCAAAGGGAACACTGAAGCTTTCTTT,CASSKGNTEAFF
NA,TRBV19,NA,TRBJ1-5,TGTGCCAGTAGTATATCGCCAGGAGGTAGCAATCAGCCCCAGCATTTT,CASSISPGGSNQPQHF
NA,TRBV4-3,once,TRBJ2-7,TGCGCCAGCAGCCAAGATCATTTCCAGGCCCTAGAGCAGTACTTC,CASSQDHFQALEQYF
NA,TRBV7-9,NA,TRBJ1-3,TGTGCCAGCAGCTTAGCACAGGGTTCTGGAAACACCATATATTTT,CASSLAQGSGNTIYF
NA,TRBV10-3,NA,TRBJ2-5,TGTGCCATCAGTGAGGGGCTAGTTGGCGAGACCCAGTACTTC,CAISEGLVGETQYF
NA,TRBV6-5,NA,TRBJ1-1,TGTGCCAGCAGTTACTCCCGGGGGGCGAACACTGAAGCTTTCTTT,CASSYSRGANTEAFF